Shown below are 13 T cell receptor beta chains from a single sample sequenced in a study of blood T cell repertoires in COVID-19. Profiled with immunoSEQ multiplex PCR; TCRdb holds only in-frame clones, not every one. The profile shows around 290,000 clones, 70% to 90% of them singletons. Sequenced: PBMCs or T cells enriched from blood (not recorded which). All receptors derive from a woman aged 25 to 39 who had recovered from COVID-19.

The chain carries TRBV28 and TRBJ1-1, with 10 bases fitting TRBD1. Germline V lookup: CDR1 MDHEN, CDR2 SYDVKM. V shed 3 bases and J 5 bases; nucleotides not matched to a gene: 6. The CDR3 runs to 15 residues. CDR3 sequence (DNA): TGTGCCAGCAGTTTTTCTGGGACAGGGGTGACTGAAGCTTTCTTT. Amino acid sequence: CASSFSGTGVTEAFF.

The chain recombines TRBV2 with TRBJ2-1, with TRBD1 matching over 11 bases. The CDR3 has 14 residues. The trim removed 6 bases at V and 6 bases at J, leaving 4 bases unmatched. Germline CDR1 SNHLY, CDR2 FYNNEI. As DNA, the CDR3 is TGTGCCAGCAGAGGGACAGGGGGAAGCAATGAGCAGTTCTTC. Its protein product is CASRGTGGSNEQFF. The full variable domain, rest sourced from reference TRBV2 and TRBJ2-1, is EPEVTQTPSHQVTQMGQEVILRCVPISNHLYFYWYRQILGQKVEFLVSFYNNEISEKSEIFDDQFSVERPDGSNFTLKIRSTKLEDSAMYFCASRGTGGSNEQFFGPGTRLTVL.

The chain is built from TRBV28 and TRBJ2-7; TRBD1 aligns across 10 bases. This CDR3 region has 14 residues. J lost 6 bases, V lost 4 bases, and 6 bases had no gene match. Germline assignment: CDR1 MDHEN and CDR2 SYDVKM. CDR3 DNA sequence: TGTGCCAGCAGTTCCCCCGGGACAGGGGCCGAGCAGTACTTC. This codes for CASSSPGTGAEQYF. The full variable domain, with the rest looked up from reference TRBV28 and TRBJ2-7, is DVKVTQSSRYLVKRTGEKVFLECVQDMDHENMFWYRQDPGLGLRLIYFSYDVKMKEKGDIPEGYSVSREKKERFSLILESASTNQTSMYLCASSSPGTGAEQYFGPGTRLTVT.

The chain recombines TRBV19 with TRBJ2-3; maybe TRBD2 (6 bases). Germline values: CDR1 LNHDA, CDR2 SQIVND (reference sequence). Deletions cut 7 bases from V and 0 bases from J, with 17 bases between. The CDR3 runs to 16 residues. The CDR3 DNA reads TGTGCCAGTACCTACCACCCCAGCGGGAGCACAGATACGCAGTATTTT. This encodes CASTYHPSGSTDTQYF.

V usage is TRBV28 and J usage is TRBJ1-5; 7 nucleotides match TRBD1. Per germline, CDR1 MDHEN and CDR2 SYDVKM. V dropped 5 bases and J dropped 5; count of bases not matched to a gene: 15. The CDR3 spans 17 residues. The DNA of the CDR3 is TGTGCCAGCAGTCTACGGAGGGCCCGGGACAGCTATCAGCCCCAGCATTTT. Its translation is CASSLRRARDSYQPQHF.

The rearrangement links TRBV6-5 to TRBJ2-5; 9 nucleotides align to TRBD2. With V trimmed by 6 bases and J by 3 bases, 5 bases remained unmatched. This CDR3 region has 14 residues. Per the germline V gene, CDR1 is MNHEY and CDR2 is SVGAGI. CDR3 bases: TGTGCCAGCAGAACCGGGACTAGCAAAGAGACCCAGTACTTC. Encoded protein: CASRTGTSKETQYF.

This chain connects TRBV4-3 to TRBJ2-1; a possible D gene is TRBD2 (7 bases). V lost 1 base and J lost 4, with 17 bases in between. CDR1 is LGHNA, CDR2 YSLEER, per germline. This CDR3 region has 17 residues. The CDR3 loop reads CASSQGGGGPYYNEQFF. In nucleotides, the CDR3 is TGCGCCAGCAGCCAAGGCGGCGGGGGCCCCTATTACAATGAGCAGTTCTTC.

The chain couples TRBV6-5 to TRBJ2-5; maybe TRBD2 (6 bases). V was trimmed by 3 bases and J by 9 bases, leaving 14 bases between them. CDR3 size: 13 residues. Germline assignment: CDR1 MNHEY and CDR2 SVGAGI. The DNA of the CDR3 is TGTGCCAGCAGTTATTCCCCACGGGAGCCCCAGTACTTC. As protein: CASSYSPREPQYF.

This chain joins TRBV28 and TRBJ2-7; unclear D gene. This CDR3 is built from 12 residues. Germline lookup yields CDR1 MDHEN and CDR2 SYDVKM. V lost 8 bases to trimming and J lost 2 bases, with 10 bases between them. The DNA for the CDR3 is TGTGCCAGCTCGCAGGCCGCCTACGAGCAGTACTTC. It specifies CASSQAAYEQYF.

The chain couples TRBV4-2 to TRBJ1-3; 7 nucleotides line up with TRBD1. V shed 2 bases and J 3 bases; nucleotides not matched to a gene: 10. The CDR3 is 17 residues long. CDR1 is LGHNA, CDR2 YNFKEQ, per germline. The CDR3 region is CASSQTIAGGGGNTIYF. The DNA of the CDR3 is TGTGCCAGCAGCCAAACCATCGCAGGGGGTGGTGGAAACACCATATATTTT.

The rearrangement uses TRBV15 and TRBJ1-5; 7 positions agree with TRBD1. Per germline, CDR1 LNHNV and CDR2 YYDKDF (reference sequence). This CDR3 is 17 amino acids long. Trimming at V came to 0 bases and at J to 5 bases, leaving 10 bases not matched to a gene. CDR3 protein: CATSRDRDRGRDQPQHF. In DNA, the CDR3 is TGTGCCACCAGCAGAGATAGGGATAGGGGGCGCGATCAGCCCCAGCATTTT.

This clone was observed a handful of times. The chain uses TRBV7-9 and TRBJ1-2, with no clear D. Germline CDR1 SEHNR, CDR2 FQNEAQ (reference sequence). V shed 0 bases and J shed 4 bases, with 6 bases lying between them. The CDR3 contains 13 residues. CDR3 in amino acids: CASSLANSYGYTF. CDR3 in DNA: TGTGCCAGCAGCTTAGCGAACAGCTATGGCTACACCTTC. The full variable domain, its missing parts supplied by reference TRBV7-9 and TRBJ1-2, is DTGVSQNPRHKITKRGQNVTFRCDPISEHNRLYWYRQTLGQGPEFLTYFQNEAQLEKSRLLSDRFSAERPKGSFSTLEIQRTEQGDSAMYLCASSLANSYGYTFGSGTRLTVV.

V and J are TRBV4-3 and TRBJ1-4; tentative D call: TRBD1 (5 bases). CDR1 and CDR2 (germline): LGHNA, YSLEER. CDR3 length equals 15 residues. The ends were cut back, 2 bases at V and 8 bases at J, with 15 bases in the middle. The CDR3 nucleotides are TGCGCCAGCAGCCAATCCAGGGCGGAGGGGGAAAAACTGTTTTTT. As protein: CASSQSRAEGEKLFF.